The 18 T cell receptor beta chains reported below all come from one sample, sequenced in a study of blood T cell repertoires in COVID-19. Using immunoSEQ multiplex PCR, the repertoire was profiled, and TCRdb retains in-frame clones only, with some absent. The sample lists some 60,000 clones, about 92% seen once, with 1.3% in the top ten. Sequencing was performed on peripheral blood. Receptors originate from a man in his sixties with acute or convalescent COVID-19.

The CDR3 DNA is TGTGCCAGCAGCCCGAGGGGGCTGTCCTACAATGAGCAGTTCTTC. This encodes CASSPRGLSYNEQFF. V and J are TRBV9 and TRBJ2-1; 7 bases line up with TRBD1. The CDR3 loop spans 15 amino acids. J lost 1 base, V lost 4 bases, and 5 bases had no gene match. Germline CDR1 reads SGDLS; CDR2 reads YYNGEE. The variable domain in full, completed from reference TRBV9 and TRBJ2-1, reads DSGVTQTPKHLITATGQRVTLRCSPRSGDLSVYWYQQSLDQGLQFLIQYYNGEERAKGNILERFSAQQFPDLHSELNLSSLELGDSALYFCASSPRGLSYNEQFFGPGTRLTVL.

The chain combines TRBV7-9 with TRBJ1-1, with 8 positions matching TRBD1. Germline trimming cut 6 bases from V and 5 bases from J; bases unmatched to any gene: 11. Germline V lookup: CDR1 SEHNR, CDR2 FQNEAQ (reference sequence). There are 15 residues in the CDR3. The CDR3, as DNA: TGTGCCAGCAGAGATGGACAGGGAATGATGACTGAAGCTTTCTTT. It encodes CASRDGQGMMTEAFF. The full variable domain, rest sourced from reference TRBV7-9 and TRBJ1-1, is DTGVSQNPRHKITKRGQNVTFRCDPISEHNRLYWYRQTLGQGPEFLTYFQNEAQLEKSRLLSDRFSAERPKGSFSTLEIQRTEQGDSAMYLCASRDGQGMMTEAFFGQGTRLTVV.

The rearrangement joins TRBV6-5 to TRBJ1-1, with D perhaps TRBD1 (6 bases). CDR3 length: 14 amino acids. Trimming took off 4 bases at V and 5 bases at J, with 14 bases between the two ends. Germline V gene data show CDR1 as MNHEY and CDR2 as SVGAGI. CDR3 DNA: TGTGCCAGCAGTTCAGGGGCAGGGCGAACTGAAGCTTTCTTT. Translated: CASSSGAGRTEAFF.

The chain recombines TRBV24-1 with TRBJ1-2, with TRBD1 as a possible D gene (6 bases). Germline V gene lookup returns CDR1 KGHDR and CDR2 SFDVKD. The CDR3 is made up of 15 amino acids. V dropped 5 bases and J dropped 2 bases, with 14 bases sitting between them. CDR3 in DNA: TGTGCCACCAGTGGCCCCTTACAGGGAAACTATGGCTACACCTTC. Its translation: CATSGPLQGNYGYTF.

The chain combines TRBV30 with TRBJ1-3; D not certain. This CDR3 spans 11 amino acids. Germline loops: CDR1 GTSNPN, CDR2 SVGIG (reference sequence). V was clipped by 1 base and J by 5 bases, with 3 bases between them. CDR3 nucleotide sequence: TGTGCCTGGAGTGACAGAAACACCATATATTTT. The encoded protein is CAWSDRNTIYF.

CDR3 residues: CASSSGQANNEQFF. CDR3 in DNA: TGTGCCAGCAGCTCGGGACAGGCGAACAATGAGCAGTTCTTC. This chain joins TRBV7-3 and TRBJ2-1, with 8 bases aligning to TRBD1. V shed 4 bases and J 5 bases; nucleotides not matched to a gene: 4. The V gene's germline CDR1 is SGHTA and CDR2 FQGTGA. The CDR3 has 14 residues.

The chain recombines TRBV12-5 with TRBJ2-2, with TRBD2 identical over 12 bases. This CDR3 has 18 residues. With V trimmed by 2 bases and J by 6 bases, 10 bases remained unmatched. Germline CDR1 LGHNT, CDR2 FRNRAP. CDR3 nucleotides: TGTGCTAGTGGTTTGCCTAGCGGGGGGGTCTGGGTATCCGGGGAGCTGTTTTTT. It specifies CASGLPSGGVWVSGELFF.

This chain joins TRBV27 and TRBJ2-1; TRBD2 aligns across 12 bases. V was clipped by 4 bases and J by 8 bases; unmatched bases: 6. The CDR3 contains 15 residues. The germline gives CDR1 MNHEY, CDR2 SMNVEV (reference sequence). In DNA, the CDR3 is TGTGCCAGCAGTTACCTAGCGGGGGGGGGTTATGAGCAGTTCTTC. Amino acid sequence: CASSYLAGGGYEQFF.

In DNA, the CDR3 is TGTGCCAGCAGTTACTCACGGGGGATTTCCTACGAGCAGTACTTC. Its translation: CASSYSRGISYEQYF. The rearrangement uses TRBV6-5 and TRBJ2-7; TRBD2 is a possible D gene (6 bases). V lost 0 bases and J lost 1, with 10 bases in between. The CDR3 totals 15 residues. Germline CDR1 is MNHEY and CDR2 is SVGAGI.

This chain joins TRBV5-1 and TRBJ2-7, with TRBD1 identical over 9 bases. Per the germline V gene, CDR1 is SGHRS and CDR2 is YFSETQ. With 4 bases clipped from V and 3 bases from J, the junction kept 5 bases outside the gene matches. The CDR3 extends over 14 amino acids. CDR3 sequence: CASSRTGVFYEQYF. The CDR3 bases are TGCGCCAGCAGCCGGACAGGGGTTTTCTACGAGCAGTACTTC.

The V gene is TRBV6-1, the J gene TRBJ1-1, with 9 bases fitting TRBD1. Germline values: CDR1 MNHNS, CDR2 SASEGT. V was pared by 4 bases and J by 5 bases, with 2 bases of the junction left unmatched. The CDR3 sequence is 13 residues long. CDR3 in amino acids: CASSGTGETEAFF. CDR3 nucleotides: TGTGCCAGCAGTGGGACAGGGGAAACTGAAGCTTTCTTT.

The chain couples TRBV4-1 to TRBJ1-3, with 7 positions matching TRBD1. The CDR3 has 17 amino acids. The ends lost 4 bases at V and 2 bases at J; junction bases unmatched: 11. Germline loops: CDR1 MGHRA, CDR2 YSYEKL. This CDR3 reads CASSLTQTTGTGNTIYF. The CDR3 nucleotides read TGCGCCAGCAGCCTCACCCAAACGACAGGGACTGGAAACACCATATATTTT.

This clone was recorded once. The rearrangement uses TRBV7-8 and TRBJ1-2; no definite D call. V shed 5 bases and J shed 8 bases, with 15 bases lying between them. CDR1 is SGHVS and CDR2 is FQNEAQ in the germline V gene. This CDR3 is built from 13 residues. In DNA, the CDR3 is TGTGCCAGCAGCCTATCGGCCGCCGGGGGCTACACCTTC. Encoded protein: CASSLSAAGGYTF.

The chain joins TRBV6-5 to TRBJ1-1, with TRBD1 matching over 7 bases. Germline V gene sequence: CDR1 MNHEY, CDR2 SVGAGI. The CDR3 is made up of 14 amino acids. The V segment lost 6 bases and the J segment 7 bases; nucleotides outside the gene matches: 11. CDR3 loop: CASRLQGSQFEAFF. The CDR3 bases are TGTGCCAGCAGACTACAGGGGTCCCAGTTTGAAGCTTTCTTT.

The chain is built from TRBV19 and TRBJ2-7; 9 nucleotides agree with TRBD1. The CDR3 has 17 residues. Germline CDR1 reads LNHDA; CDR2 reads SQIVND (reference sequence). Trimming removed 3 bases from V and 6 bases from J; junction bases left unmatched: 15. CDR3 residues: CASSIIRGTGRLGEQYF. The CDR3 bases are TGTGCCAGTAGTATTATACGGGGGACAGGGCGACTCGGCGAGCAGTACTTC.

This clone was detected a few times. CDR3 DNA sequence: TGTGCCAGCAGACTGAACTCTGGCTCCTACGAGCAGTACTTC. It translates to CASRLNSGSYEQYF. The rearrangement uses TRBV5-4 and TRBJ2-7; no reliable D call. CDR3 length: 14 residues. Trimming stripped 5 bases from V and 0 bases from J, with 12 bases between. CDR1 and CDR2 from the germline V gene are SGHNT and YYREEE (reference sequence). The variable domain in full, completed from reference TRBV5-4 and TRBJ2-7, reads ETGVTQSPTHLIKTRGQQVTLRCSSQSGHNTVSWYQQALGQGPQFIFQYYREEENGRGNFPPRFSGLQFPNYSSELNVNALELDDSALYLCASRLNSGSYEQYFGPGTRLTVT.

The chain is built from TRBV9 and TRBJ2-5, with D perhaps matching TRBD1 (5 bases). The V end was cut by 0 bases, the J end by 2 bases, with 11 bases between. The CDR3 is made up of 15 amino acids. The V gene's germline CDR1 is SGDLS and CDR2 YYNGEE. For the CDR3, the DNA is TGTGCCAGCAGCGTAGAATCCAGGGTTCAAGAGACCCAGTACTTC. This gives the protein CASSVESRVQETQYF.

This chain joins TRBV7-3 and TRBJ1-3; D perhaps matches TRBD1 (5 bases). CDR3 length equals 17 residues. The germline V and J ends were trimmed by 6 bases and 0 bases, with 18 bases remaining between them. Germline V gene sequence: CDR1 SGHTA, CDR2 FQGTGA. The CDR3 coding sequence is TGTGCCAGCAGGGTCGGGCGGGGACTTTTCTCTGGAAACACCATATATTTT. This encodes CASRVGRGLFSGNTIYF.